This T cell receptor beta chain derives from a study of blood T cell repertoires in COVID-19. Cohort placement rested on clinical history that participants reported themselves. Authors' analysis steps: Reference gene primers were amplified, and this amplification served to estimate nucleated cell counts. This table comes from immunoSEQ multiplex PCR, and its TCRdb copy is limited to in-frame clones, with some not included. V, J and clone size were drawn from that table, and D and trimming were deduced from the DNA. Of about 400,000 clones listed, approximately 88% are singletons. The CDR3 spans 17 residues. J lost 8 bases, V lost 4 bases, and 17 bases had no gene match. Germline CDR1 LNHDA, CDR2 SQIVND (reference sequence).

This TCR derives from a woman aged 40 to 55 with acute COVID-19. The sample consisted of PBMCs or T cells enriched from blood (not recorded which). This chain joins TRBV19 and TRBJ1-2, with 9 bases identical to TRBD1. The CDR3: CASSTVRAGTGLRGYTF. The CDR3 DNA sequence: TGTGCCAGTAGTACAGTAAGAGCCGGGACAGGGCTTCGAGGCTACACCTTC.